The 15 T cell receptor beta chains reported below all come from one sample, sequenced in a study of T cell repertoires in cytomegalovirus infection (dated by TCRdb to between 2018 and 2020). For sequencing, an Illumina HiSeq 1500 was employed. TCRdb trimmed public reads at Q25 via fastp, called clones via MiXCR and kept in-frame beta chains. Rows are unified per CDR3 protein, each entry keeping the most common DNA and genes. The sample table records about 450,000 distinct CDR3 sequences; roughly 30% of these occur just once. The top ten clonotypes cover about 13% of the sample. Sample: PBMCs. Every receptor here comes from a human donor in good health (CMV status not recorded). Some clones in this sample may be carry-over from other donors' samples.

This clonotype was recorded only once. The J gene is TRBJ1-5, the V gene TRBV7-8, with 11 positions matching TRBD1. The germline gives CDR1 SGHVS, CDR2 FQNEAQ. This CDR3 comprises 18 residues. Trimming cost V 9 bases and J 4 bases; bases outside gene matches: 17. The CDR3 here is CASSRGVAGTGGNQPQHF. The CDR3 bases are TGTGCCAGTTCAAGGGGGGTGGCAGGGACAGGGGGAAATCAGCCCCAGCATTTT.

The chain links TRBV4-2 to TRBJ1-2; D unclear. Trimming took off 0 bases at V and 2 bases at J, with 10 bases between the two ends. This CDR3 comprises 15 residues. The germline V gene encodes CDR1 LGHNA and CDR2 YNFKEQ. CDR3 nucleotides: TGTGCCAGCAGCCAAGATGTGGATCCAAACTATGGCTACACCTTC. Translated: CASSQDVDPNYGYTF.

This clonotype was picked up a small number of times. This sequence joins TRBV20-1 and TRBJ1-5; D is unresolved. Trimming took 2 bases from V and 1 from J, leaving 12 bases between them. Germline CDR1 and CDR2: DFQATT and SNEGSKA (reference sequence). The CDR3 sequence is 15 residues long. The CDR3 DNA follows: TGCAGTGCTAGATCCTCACAGCAGAGCAATCAGCCCCAGCATTTT. Amino acid sequence: CSARSSQQSNQPQHF.

This clonotype has only a few counts. J is TRBJ2-3 and V is TRBV12-3 or TRBV12-4; TRBD1 might be the D (5 bases). Trimming cost V 3 bases and J 3 bases, with 10 bases left between them. This CDR3 is 14 amino acids long. The CDR3 sequence is CASSLGPATDTQYF. CDR3 DNA sequence: TGTGCCAGCAGTTTGGGGCCTGCGACAGATACGCAGTATTTT.

In regard to this clonotype: At one end the junction does not follow the germline gene, possibly because of a read error. The V gene is TRBV7-9, the J gene TRBJ1-1, with D perhaps TRBD1 (5 bases). The CDR3 has 16 residues. Germline CDR1 reads SEHNR; CDR2 reads FQNEAQ (reference sequence). CDR3 DNA sequence: TGTGCCAGCAGTCCCCAGGGAAGTCGGATGAACACTGAAGATTTCTTT. It specifies CASSPQGSRMNTEDFF.

A remark on this clonotype: Lacking the conserved final phenylalanine or tryptophan, this CDR3 likely reflects a read error. The chain joins TRBV11-2 to TRBJ2-7; a weak D match, TRBD2 (7 bases). Between the trimmed V and J ends, which lost 5 bases and 5 bases, there was a span of 19 bases. The CDR3 totals 15 residues. Germline-derived CDR1 and CDR2 are SGHAT and FQNNGV. The CDR3, as DNA: TGTGCCAGCAGCCCGAGAGGGGGGGTCCCAAACGAGCAGTACTGC. This codes for CASSPRGGVPNEQYC.

The CDR3 loop is CSVEVDEGVSYNEQFF. The CDR3 DNA reads as TGCAGCGTTGAAGTAGATGAAGGCGTCTCCTACAATGAGCAGTTCTTC. V usage is TRBV29-1 and J usage is TRBJ2-1; D is uncertain. The ends were cut back, 1 base at V and 0 bases at J, with 13 bases in the middle. Per germline, CDR1 SQVTM and CDR2 ANQGSEA. This CDR3 contains 16 residues.

The rearrangement uses TRBV12-3 or TRBV12-4 and TRBJ2-6; D is unclear. Trimming cost V 5 bases and J 7 bases, with 12 bases left between them. The CDR3 extends over 14 amino acids. CDR3 in amino acids: CASSPRTDANVLTF. Written as DNA, the CDR3 is TGTGCCAGCAGTCCTCGGACGGACGCCAACGTCCTGACTTTC.

The rearrangement uses TRBV5-6 and TRBJ1-1; 7 positions match TRBD1. This CDR3 region has 16 residues. Germline values: CDR1 SGHDT, CDR2 YYEEEE. V shed 6 bases, J shed 3 bases, and the junction held 14 bases outside the gene matches. The chain's CDR3 is CASTPNPTGMHTEAFF. CDR3 in DNA: TGTGCCAGCACCCCGAATCCGACAGGGATGCACACTGAAGCTTTCTTT.

The V gene is TRBV7-9, the J gene TRBJ2-5, with TRBD1 identical over 8 bases. CDR1 SEHNR and CDR2 FQNEAQ come from the germline V gene (reference sequence). Unmatched junction bases numbered 4, after V lost 5 bases and J lost 5 bases. The CDR3 has 13 amino acids. Here the CDR3 reads CASSHGQGETQYF. The CDR3 DNA reads as TGTGCCAGCAGCCACGGACAGGGCGAGACCCAGTACTTC.

This clonotype was counted a few times. V is TRBV4-2 and J is TRBJ1-1; TRBD1 matches at 9 bases. The CDR3 is 16 amino acids. Germline CDR1 is LGHNA and CDR2 is YNFKEQ. Trimming removed 1 base from V and 4 bases from J; junction bases left unmatched: 7. CDR3 sequence (DNA): TGTGCCAGCAGCCAAGTAAAACAGGGGGCTGTCACTGAAGCTTTCTTT. This encodes CASSQVKQGAVTEAFF.

This chain uses TRBV5-4 with TRBJ2-5; 11 positions agree with TRBD2. Trimming removed 2 bases from V and 4 bases from J; junction bases left unmatched: 7. The CDR3 has 16 amino acids. The V gene's germline CDR1 is SGHNT and CDR2 YYREEE (reference sequence). The CDR3, as DNA: TGTGCCAGCAGCTTCGGTAGCGGGGGGGCCGGAGAGACCCAGTACTTC. Translating gives CASSFGSGGAGETQYF.

This clonotype has at least ten counts. The V and J genes are TRBV19 and TRBJ2-2, with D uncertain. The CDR3 is 19 residues long. CDR1 is LNHDA and CDR2 is SQIVND in the germline V gene (reference sequence). V was clipped by 7 bases and J by 6 bases, with 30 bases between them. The chain's CDR3 is CASISPSRSPQSSAGELFF. CDR3 coding DNA: TGTGCCAGTATTTCGCCCAGCCGGAGCCCCCAAAGTTCGGCCGGGGAGCTGTTTTTT.

The V gene is TRBV7-2, the J gene TRBJ2-1; weak D call: TRBD2 (5 bases). The germline V and J ends were trimmed by 7 bases and 0 bases, with 10 bases remaining between them. The CDR3 is 14 residues long. Germline assignment: CDR1 SGHTA and CDR2 FQGNSA. The CDR3 here is CASTRDSSYNEQFF. DNA of the CDR3: TGTGCCAGCACCCGGGATAGCTCCTACAATGAGCAGTTCTTC.

The CDR3 DNA sequence: TGTGCCAGCTCACCCGAAAGGACAGGGGGGCACCACGAGCAGTACTTC. Its protein is CASSPERTGGHHEQYF. The rearrangement joins TRBV18 to TRBJ2-7; the match to TRBD1 covers 10 bases. This CDR3 has 16 residues. CDR1 and CDR2 from the germline V gene are KGHSH and LQKENI. The junction had 10 bases not matched to a gene; V was cut back by 3 bases and J by 5 bases.